The clone carrying this T cell receptor beta chain has just a few counts. The time point: patch test 2, 6 weeks after DPC sensitization. The treatment is: therapeutic diphenylcyclopropenone sensitization with weekly scalp DPC. This CDR3 comprises 15 residues. Trimming shortened V by 2 bases and J by 1 base, and 11 bases separated the two germline ends. Per the germline V gene, CDR1 is LGHDT and CDR2 is YNNKEL (reference sequence). This entry belongs to a study of human T cells and chemical hapten exposure. Study details: The study patch tested 0.01% DPC on the upper back and read results at 6 days.

The study used a library that attached unique molecular identifiers to individual cDNA molecules. One entry per CDR3 protein, called by TCRdb with MiXCR from the RACE reads. The table has some 90,000 distinct CDR3 sequences, roughly 11% seen once. The sample consisted of whole blood, taken in connection with sensitization to the hapten diphenylcyclopropenone (DPC). The rearrangement uses TRBV3-1 and TRBJ2-5, with D perhaps TRBD1 (6 bases). The clonotype comes from a middle-aged woman with alopecia areata. Some clones in this sample may be carry-over from other donors' samples. The CDR3: CASSQPQGIQETQYF. The CDR3 nucleotides read TGTGCCAGCAGCCAACCTCAGGGGATCCAAGAGACCCAGTACTTC.